This T cell receptor beta chain was found in a study of OX40 agonist ivuxolimab in advanced cancers. Sequencing was performed with immunoSEQ multiplex PCR; in TCRdb, only in-frame clones are kept and a portion is missing. This table holds roughly 86,000 clones, approximately 90% found once. The CDR3 has 15 residues. CDR1 is SGHAT and CDR2 is FQNNGV in the germline V gene. V gene TRBV11-2 combines with J gene TRBJ2-5, with 7 bases aligning to TRBD2. The better agreement between TRBJ2-7 and the DNA end casts doubt on the J call. The sequencing here drew on CD4+ or CD8+ T cells sorted from blood, taken in a trial of the OX40 agonist ivuxolimab. The receptor was derived from an adult with an advanced solid tumor such as melanoma, head and neck, liver or kidney cancer. The CDR3 sequence is CASSLAPGTTYEQYF. CDR3 in DNA: TGTGCCAGCAGCTTAGCCCCCGGGACTACCTACGAGCAGTACTTC.